The 24 T cell receptor beta chains below come from one sample, sequenced in a study of STAT3 mutations in large granular lymphocyte leukemia. Generated by immunoSEQ multiplex PCR, the TCRdb table keeps only in-frame clones and is missing some. Altogether approximately 43,000 clones are present, about 81% being singletons, with the ten largest covering 0.43%. Findings and limits, study-wide: Every T-cell large granular lymphocyte leukemia patient had at least one immunodominant TCR beta clonotype.

These TCRs' antigens remain unknown. The sample was PBMCs. The source of these receptors is a human donor with T large granular lymphocyte leukemia. Some clones in this sample may be carry-over from other donors' samples.

The rearrangement joins TRBV6-5 to TRBJ1-6, with D perhaps matching TRBD1 (6 bases). CDR3 length equals 14 residues. Germline CDR1 and CDR2: MNHEY and SVGAGI. Trimming took off 3 bases at V and 7 bases at J, with 10 bases between the two ends. CDR3 region: CASSYGGWNSPLHF. CDR3 in DNA: TGTGCCAGCAGTTATGGGGGCTGGAATTCACCCCTCCACTTT.

The CDR3 nucleotides are TGTGCCAGCAGCCAGGGGTTGAGCAATCAGCCCCAGCATTTT. Protein product: CASSQGLSNQPQHF. This sequence joins TRBV28 and TRBJ1-5; D possibly corresponds to TRBD1 (6 bases). Trimming stripped 6 bases from V and 1 base from J, with 10 bases between. The germline V gene has CDR1 MDHEN and CDR2 SYDVKM. The CDR3 sequence is 14 residues long.

The V gene is TRBV5-4, the J gene TRBJ1-2, with D perhaps TRBD1 (5 bases). The CDR3 covers 17 residues. Germline assignment: CDR1 SGHNT and CDR2 YYREEE (reference sequence). V was trimmed by 4 bases and J by 5 bases, leaving 24 bases between them. CDR3 sequence reads: CASSVEGRKAAGYGYTF. The CDR3 DNA sequence: TGTGCCAGCAGCGTGGAGGGGCGTAAGGCGGCGGGGTATGGCTACACCTTC.

The chain is built from TRBV9 and TRBJ1-2; D remains ambiguous. The V gene's germline CDR1 is SGDLS and CDR2 YYNGEE. Deletions cut 2 bases from V and 7 bases from J, with 12 bases between. The CDR3 runs to 13 residues. The CDR3 loop is CASSVSLLSGYTF. CDR3 in DNA: TGTGCCAGCAGCGTCTCCCTGCTCTCTGGCTACACCTTC.

V gene TRBV19 combines with J gene TRBJ1-1; D is perhaps TRBD1 (5 bases). Germline assignment: CDR1 LNHDA and CDR2 SQIVND (reference sequence). The CDR3 consists of 14 residues. Trimming removed 4 bases at V and 3 bases at J, with 12 bases between. The CDR3 sequence is CASSTPGRYTEAFF. CDR3 DNA: TGTGCCAGTAGTACGCCGGGACGGTACACTGAAGCTTTCTTT.

V usage is TRBV5-4 and J usage is TRBJ2-7; TRBD1 matches at 8 bases. The CDR3 spans 16 residues. V dropped 2 bases and J dropped 7; count of bases not matched to a gene: 14. From germline, CDR1 is SGHNT and CDR2 YYREEE (reference sequence). CDR3 sequence reads: CASSFQAGGFVGEQYV. CDR3 bases: TGTGCCAGCAGCTTCCAGGCAGGGGGCTTCGTAGGTGAGCAGTACGTC.

The J gene is TRBJ2-5, the V gene TRBV2; tentatively, D is TRBD1 (6 bases). Germline CDR1 SNHLY, CDR2 FYNNEI. V gave up 9 bases and J gave up 4 bases, with 15 bases separating them. The CDR3 totals 13 residues. The chain's CDR3 is CARGAPGPETQYF. The CDR3 DNA sequence: TGTGCCAGGGGGGCACCGGGCCCAGAGACCCAGTACTTC.

The chain has TRBV6-1 and TRBJ1-4; 7 bases are a match to TRBD1. V was pared by 4 bases and J by 0 bases, with 8 bases of the junction left unmatched. Germline V gene lookup returns CDR1 MNHNS and CDR2 SASEGT. This CDR3 contains 17 residues. CDR3: CASSVTGHGTTNEKLFF. CDR3 coding DNA: TGTGCCAGCAGTGTGACAGGGCACGGAACAACTAATGAAAAACTGTTTTTT.

The chain uses TRBV18 and TRBJ2-1, with D maybe TRBD2 (6 bases). CDR3 length: 13 amino acids. Germline V gene data show CDR1 as KGHSH and CDR2 as LQKENI. V lost 3 bases, J lost 6 bases, and 9 bases lay in between. The CDR3 is CASSPGGSNEQFF. The CDR3 DNA reads as TGTGCCAGCTCACCCGGGGGTAGCAATGAGCAGTTCTTC.

Of note for this clone: A read error may account for a junction end that differs from germline. The rearrangement joins TRBV7-9 to TRBJ1-2, with 9 bases aligning to TRBD1. Germline V lookup: CDR1 SEHNR, CDR2 FQNEAQ (reference sequence). The CDR3 covers 13 residues. CDR3 sequence reads: CASSFSPGQGGAF. The CDR3 nucleotides are TGTGCCAGCAGCTTTTCTCCGGGACAGGGAGGTGCTTTT.

The chain couples TRBV5-4 to TRBJ2-1; TRBD2 agrees at 15 bases. This CDR3 is 18 amino acids long. V lost 4 bases, J lost 0 bases, and 5 bases stayed unmatched. CDR1 SGHNT and CDR2 YYREEE come from the germline V gene (reference sequence). The CDR3 DNA reads TGTGCCAGCAGCGTCGGACTAGCGGGGGGGAGCTCCTACAATGAGCAGTTCTTC. Its translation is CASSVGLAGGSSYNEQFF.

CDR3 amino acids: CASRTGLHNSPLHF. The CDR3 DNA sequence: TGTGCCAGCCGGACAGGGCTACATAATTCACCCCTCCACTTT. The chain has TRBV6-5 and TRBJ1-6; TRBD1 aligns across 8 bases. V lost 8 bases, J lost 5 bases, and 5 bases stayed unmatched. Germline lookup yields CDR1 MNHEY and CDR2 SVGAGI. This CDR3 comprises 14 residues.

The V and J genes are TRBV5-6 and TRBJ1-1; 7 bases fit TRBD1. The CDR3 sequence is 14 residues long. Germline lookup yields CDR1 SGHDT and CDR2 YYEEEE. Trimming removed 5 bases from V and 3 bases from J; junction bases left unmatched: 7. The CDR3 loop reads CASRMTGSDTEAFF. The CDR3 bases are TGTGCCAGCAGGATGACAGGGTCGGACACTGAAGCTTTCTTT.

J is TRBJ2-5 and V is TRBV5-4; a weak D match, TRBD2 (5 bases). Trimming removed 2 bases at V and 4 bases at J, with 12 bases between. This CDR3 spans 14 amino acids. Germline CDR1 is SGHNT and CDR2 is YYREEE (reference sequence). Here the CDR3 reads CASSFIARGETQYF. DNA for the CDR3: TGTGCCAGCAGCTTTATAGCGCGAGGAGAGACCCAGTACTTC.

In this sample, this clone turned up once. The J gene is TRBJ2-3, the V gene TRBV11-3; perhaps D is TRBD1 or TRBD2 (6 bases each). V was shortened by 2 bases and J by 2 bases, with 11 bases between the two germline ends. Germline CDR1 reads SGHNT; CDR2 reads YENEEA. The CDR3 runs 15 residues. The CDR3 protein is CASSLRGVLTDTQYF. The CDR3 bases are TGTGCCAGCAGCTTAAGGGGGGTACTCACAGATACGCAGTATTTT.

The J gene is TRBJ2-7, the V gene TRBV27, with D tentatively TRBD1 (5 bases). Germline CDR1 and CDR2: MNHEY and SMNVEV (reference sequence). Deletions cut 2 bases from V and 6 bases from J, with 11 bases between. This CDR3 is built from 13 residues. The CDR3 coding sequence is TGTGCCAGCAGTTTAGTCGACAGCTCCGAGCAGTACTTC. Encoded protein: CASSLVDSSEQYF.

This clone was seen a handful of times. The CDR3 sequence is CASRLTDSNQPQHF. The CDR3 DNA is TGTGCCAGTAGACTGACAGATAGCAATCAGCCCCAGCATTTT. This chain joins TRBV19 and TRBJ1-5; D perhaps matches TRBD1 (5 bases). Per the germline V gene, CDR1 is LNHDA and CDR2 is SQIVND (reference sequence). The CDR3 consists of 14 residues. Trimming removed 6 bases at V and 0 bases at J, with 9 bases between.

This chain uses TRBV14 with TRBJ1-2; no reliable D call. CDR1 is SGHDN and CDR2 is FVKESK in the germline V gene. V dropped 4 bases and J dropped 14 bases, with 5 bases sitting between them. This CDR3 has 8 amino acids. The CDR3 reads CASSPLTF. CDR3 DNA: TGTGCCAGCAGCCCTTTAACCTTC.

The chain combines TRBV20-1 with TRBJ2-5; the D gene is possibly TRBD2 (6 bases). CDR3 length: 11 residues. The ends were cut back, 7 bases at V and 3 bases at J, with 9 bases in the middle. Germline CDR1 is DFQATT and CDR2 is SNEGSKA (reference sequence). Here the CDR3 reads CSGGDKETQYF. In DNA form, the CDR3 reads TGCAGTGGGGGGGATAAAGAGACCCAGTACTTC.

This chain joins TRBV5-1 and TRBJ2-2; 7 bases match TRBD1. V trimming: 1 base; J trimming: 1 base; junction bases outside the gene matches: 1. Germline assignment: CDR1 SGHRS and CDR2 YFSETQ. CDR3 length: 15 amino acids. DNA of the CDR3: TGCGCCAGCAGCTTGCAGGGGGAGAACACCGGGGAGCTGTTTTTT. This sequence encodes CASSLQGENTGELFF.

This chain links TRBV5-6 with TRBJ1-2, with D hard to call. The CDR3 is 11 amino acids. Germline CDR1 reads SGHDT; CDR2 reads YYEEEE. Trimming took off 4 bases at V and 8 bases at J, with 9 bases between the two ends. The DNA of the CDR3 is TGTGCCAGCAGCACCGGTGGGGGCTACACCTTC. It codes for CASSTGGGYTF.

The chain joins TRBV20-1 to TRBJ2-3; D is ambiguous. The ends were cut back, 6 bases at V and 10 bases at J, with 14 bases in the middle. CDR1 and CDR2 (germline): DFQATT, SNEGSKA (reference sequence). This CDR3 region has 11 residues. The CDR3: CSAGPQSPQYF. The CDR3 DNA follows: TGCAGTGCCGGCCCCCAAAGTCCGCAGTATTTT.

The V gene is TRBV29-1, the J gene TRBJ1-1; D is ambiguous. In germline, CDR1 is SQVTM, CDR2 ANQGSEA. Trimming stripped 7 bases from V and 4 bases from J, with 7 bases between. This CDR3 is built from 10 residues. The DNA of the CDR3 is TGCAGCGGTGAGACCACTGAAGCTTTCTTT. Its translation is CSGETTEAFF. Combining the CDR3 with reference TRBV29-1 and TRBJ1-1 gives the whole variable domain SAVISQKPSRDICQRGTSLTIQCQVDSQVTMMFWYRQQPGQSLTLIATANQGSEATYESGFVIDKFPISRPNLTFSTLTVSNMSPEDSSIYLCSGETTEAFFGQGTRLTVV.

This chain links TRBV6-8 with TRBJ2-5; a possible D gene is TRBD1 (5 bases). The CDR3 spans 14 residues. Germline V CDR1 and CDR2: MNHGY, SAAAGT. V was clipped by 5 bases and J by 1 base, with 11 bases between them. In DNA, the CDR3 is TGTGCCAGCAGTCTGAGACAGACCCAAGAGACCCAGTACTTC. This encodes CASSLRQTQETQYF.